The rows below give T cell receptor beta chains drawn from one sample of a study of T cell clones after liver transplantation. Repertoires were generated with immunoSEQ multiplex PCR, while TCRdb's copy carries only in-frame clones and drops some. The data show some 80,000 clones, approximately 80% seen once. The source material was CD4+ T cells from blood, sampled roughly 50 months after liver transplant. These receptors all stem from a human patient who received a liver transplant. Some T cells here may be from the graft donor. Both conserved end residues are part of each CDR3. The D gene is left open where the match is weak. Size values are once, few and many counts, or a class for expanded clones, and some rows have none.

v_call: TRBV30; j_call: TRBJ2-3; clone_size: -; d_call: -; cdr3_aa: CAWSVEGSNTQYF; cdr3_nt: TGTGCCTGGAGTGTGGAGGGCAGCAATACGCAGTATTTT
v_call: TRBV10-3; j_call: TRBJ1-4; clone_size: -; d_call: TRBD1; cdr3_aa: CATNDGQALFF; cdr3_nt: TGTGCCACAAATGATGGACAGGCTCTGTTTTTT
v_call: TRBV5-1; j_call: TRBJ2-3; clone_size: -; d_call: -; cdr3_aa: CASSLRASTDTQYF; cdr3_nt: TGCGCCAGCAGCTTGCGGGCTAGTACAGATACGCAGTATTTT
v_call: TRBV28; j_call: TRBJ2-5; clone_size: -; d_call: -; cdr3_aa: CASIGGGQETQYF; cdr3_nt: TGTGCCAGCATAGGAGGTGGCCAAGAGACCCAGTACTTC
v_call: TRBV29-1; j_call: TRBJ2-5; clone_size: once; d_call: -; cdr3_aa: CSVEALGVGTQYF; cdr3_nt: TGCAGCGTTGAAGCCCTGGGAGTCGGGACCCAGTACTTC
v_call: TRBV7-2; j_call: TRBJ2-7; clone_size: -; d_call: TRBD1; cdr3_aa: CASSLDGQGMGEQYF; cdr3_nt: TGTGCCAGCAGCTTAGACGGACAGGGGATGGGCGAGCAGTACTTC
v_call: TRBV28; j_call: TRBJ1-1; clone_size: -; d_call: TRBD1; cdr3_aa: CASSFVPDRAREAFF; cdr3_nt: TGTGCCAGCAGTTTCGTTCCGGACAGGGCACGTGAAGCTTTCTTT
v_call: TRBV18; j_call: TRBJ2-1; clone_size: -; d_call: TRBD2; cdr3_aa: CASSPPLLAGVNSYNEQFF; cdr3_nt: TGTGCCAGCTCACCACCGTTACTAGCGGGAGTCAACTCCTACAATGAGCAGTTCTTC
v_call: TRBV5-1; j_call: TRBJ1-4; clone_size: -; d_call: -; cdr3_aa: CASREGVANEKLFF; cdr3_nt: TGCGCCAGCCGGGAAGGAGTCGCTAATGAAAAACTGTTTTTT
v_call: TRBV29-1; j_call: TRBJ1-1; clone_size: once; d_call: TRBD1; cdr3_aa: CSVAGQGNTEAFF; cdr3_nt: TGCAGCGTTGCGGGACAGGGTAACACTGAAGCTTTCTTT
v_call: TRBV6-6; j_call: TRBJ2-5; clone_size: -; d_call: -; cdr3_aa: CASSYAETQYF; cdr3_nt: TGTGCCAGCAGTTACGCAGAGACCCAGTACTTC
v_call: TRBV28; j_call: TRBJ1-1; clone_size: few; d_call: -; cdr3_aa: CASTGTMNTEAFF; cdr3_nt: TGTGCCAGCACTGGGACCATGAACACTGAAGCTTTCTTT
v_call: TRBV7-2; j_call: TRBJ2-1; clone_size: -; d_call: TRBD2; cdr3_aa: CASSVTSGNNEQFF; cdr3_nt: TGTGCCAGCAGCGTGACTAGCGGGAACAATGAGCAGTTCTTC
v_call: TRBV29-1; j_call: TRBJ2-1; clone_size: few; d_call: -; cdr3_aa: CSVEGQSYNEQFF; cdr3_nt: TGCAGCGTGGAGGGACAGAGTTACAATGAGCAGTTCTTC
v_call: TRBV5-1; j_call: TRBJ2-7; clone_size: few; d_call: -; cdr3_aa: CASSLTSGANEQYF; cdr3_nt: TGCGCCAGCAGCTTGACGTCAGGGGCGAACGAGCAGTACTTC
v_call: TRBV20-1; j_call: TRBJ2-5; clone_size: -; d_call: TRBD1; cdr3_aa: CSAKTGRAQYF; cdr3_nt: TGCAGTGCTAAGACAGGGCGGGCCCAGTACTTC
v_call: TRBV28; j_call: TRBJ1-5; clone_size: -; d_call: -; cdr3_aa: CASKVSDILNQPQHF; cdr3_nt: TGTGCCAGCAAGGTATCGGACATCCTTAATCAGCCCCAGCATTTT
v_call: TRBV20-1; j_call: TRBJ1-1; clone_size: -; d_call: -; cdr3_aa: CSAKRDTEAFF; cdr3_nt: TGCAGTGCCAAGCGGGACACTGAAGCTTTCTTT
v_call: TRBV29-1; j_call: TRBJ2-7; clone_size: -; d_call: -; cdr3_aa: CSVATTYEQYF; cdr3_nt: TGCAGCGTTGCTACAACCTACGAGCAGTACTTC
v_call: TRBV11-2; j_call: TRBJ1-5; clone_size: -; d_call: -; cdr3_aa: CASSLWGEVQPQHF; cdr3_nt: TGTGCCAGCAGCTTATGGGGGGAAGTTCAGCCCCAGCATTTT
v_call: TRBV7-8; j_call: TRBJ2-7; clone_size: -; d_call: -; cdr3_aa: CASSLLGTYEQYF; cdr3_nt: TGTGCCAGCAGCTTACTTGGGACCTACGAGCAGTACTTC
v_call: TRBV5-1; j_call: TRBJ2-1; clone_size: -; d_call: TRBD2; cdr3_aa: CASSSPGLAGVSEQFF; cdr3_nt: TGCGCCAGCAGCTCCCCGGGACTAGCGGGAGTAAGTGAGCAGTTCTTC
v_call: TRBV5-1; j_call: TRBJ2-1; clone_size: -; d_call: TRBD2; cdr3_aa: CASSRGLAGGPINEQFF; cdr3_nt: TGCGCCAGCAGCAGGGGACTAGCGGGAGGGCCGATCAATGAGCAGTTCTTC
v_call: TRBV7-8; j_call: TRBJ2-4; clone_size: -; d_call: -; cdr3_aa: CASSPPLRLAKNIQYF; cdr3_nt: TGTGCCAGCAGCCCGCCCCTCCGACTAGCCAAAAACATTCAGTACTTC
v_call: TRBV6-6; j_call: TRBJ1-2; clone_size: few; d_call: -; cdr3_aa: CASRGQGGYTF; cdr3_nt: TGTGCCAGCAGAGGACAAGGTGGCTACACCTTC
v_call: TRBV5-1; j_call: TRBJ2-7; clone_size: once; d_call: -; cdr3_aa: CASSPRGDSSYEQYF; cdr3_nt: TGCGCCAGCAGCCCGAGGGGGGATAGCTCCTACGAGCAGTACTTC
v_call: TRBV28; j_call: TRBJ1-3; clone_size: once; d_call: -; cdr3_aa: CASRPRKPSGNTIYF; cdr3_nt: TGTGCCAGCAGGCCACGTAAACCCTCTGGAAACACCATATATTTT
v_call: TRBV2; j_call: TRBJ2-1; clone_size: -; d_call: -; cdr3_aa: CASSEMGGWQFF; cdr3_nt: TGTGCCAGCAGTGAGATGGGAGGATGGCAGTTCTTC
v_call: TRBV28; j_call: TRBJ2-5; clone_size: once; d_call: TRBD2; cdr3_aa: CASSPSGLAGFQETQYF; cdr3_nt: TGTGCCAGCAGTCCATCGGGACTAGCGGGATTCCAAGAGACCCAGTACTTC
v_call: TRBV7-2; j_call: TRBJ2-2; clone_size: -; d_call: -; cdr3_aa: CASGNRVAAVHTGELFF; cdr3_nt: TGTGCCAGCGGAAACAGGGTAGCGGCCGTACATACCGGGGAGCTGTTTTTT
v_call: TRBV7-9; j_call: TRBJ2-7; clone_size: -; d_call: -; cdr3_aa: CASTGGYEQYF; cdr3_nt: TGTGCCAGCACAGGAGGCTACGAGCAGTACTTC
v_call: TRBV6-6; j_call: TRBJ1-5; clone_size: -; d_call: -; cdr3_aa: CASSLEGGNQPQHF; cdr3_nt: TGTGCCAGCAGTTTAGAGGGTGGTAATCAGCCCCAGCATTTT
v_call: TRBV30; j_call: TRBJ1-4; clone_size: -; d_call: -; cdr3_aa: CAWNHQVSSEKLFF; cdr3_nt: TGTGCCTGGAATCATCAGGTCTCGAGCGAAAAACTGTTTTTT
v_call: TRBV11-1; j_call: TRBJ1-2; clone_size: -; d_call: -; cdr3_aa: CASSRPGGLGYTF; cdr3_nt: TGTGCCAGCAGTCGCCCGGGGGGCCTTGGCTACACCTTC
v_call: TRBV5-1; j_call: TRBJ2-1; clone_size: -; d_call: TRBD2; cdr3_aa: CASSSKGLAGGNEQFF; cdr3_nt: TGCGCCAGCAGCTCAAAGGGACTAGCGGGGGGCAATGAGCAGTTCTTC
v_call: TRBV11-3; j_call: TRBJ2-1; clone_size: -; d_call: -; cdr3_aa: CASSLSGVRDNEQFF; cdr3_nt: TGTGCCAGCAGCTTAAGTGGGGTAAGGGACAATGAGCAGTTCTTC
v_call: TRBV6-1; j_call: TRBJ2-7; clone_size: few; d_call: -; cdr3_aa: CASSEAGQIYEQYF; cdr3_nt: TGTGCCAGCAGTGAAGCCGGGCAGATCTACGAGCAGTACTTC
v_call: TRBV7-8; j_call: TRBJ1-5; clone_size: -; d_call: -; cdr3_aa: CASSLGWDQPQHF; cdr3_nt: TGTGCCAGCAGCTTAGGGTGGGATCAGCCCCAGCATTTT
v_call: TRBV7-9; j_call: TRBJ1-3; clone_size: few; d_call: -; cdr3_aa: CASSSEIGNTIYF; cdr3_nt: TGTGCCAGCAGCTCCGAAATTGGAAACACCATATATTTT
v_call: TRBV5-1; j_call: TRBJ2-1; clone_size: -; d_call: -; cdr3_aa: CASSSTGIYEQFF; cdr3_nt: TGCGCCAGCAGCTCGACAGGTATCTATGAGCAGTTCTTC
v_call: TRBV7-8; j_call: TRBJ1-1; clone_size: -; d_call: -; cdr3_aa: CASSPRRNTEAFF; cdr3_nt: TGTGCCAGCAGCCCCCGCAGAAACACTGAAGCTTTCTTT
v_call: TRBV21-1; j_call: TRBJ1-2; clone_size: -; d_call: -; cdr3_aa: CASSKALQDNYGYTF; cdr3_nt: TGTGCCAGCAGCAAAGCGCTACAAGATAACTATGGCTACACCTTC
v_call: TRBV2; j_call: TRBJ2-1; clone_size: -; d_call: TRBD2; cdr3_aa: CASRWLAGGGEQFF; cdr3_nt: TGTGCCAGCAGATGGCTAGCGGGAGGGGGGGAGCAGTTCTTC
v_call: TRBV5-1; j_call: TRBJ1-3; clone_size: once; d_call: -; cdr3_aa: CASSLMSVDSGNTIYF; cdr3_nt: TGCGCCAGCAGCTTGATGTCAGTTGACTCTGGAAACACCATATATTTT
v_call: TRBV9; j_call: TRBJ2-3; clone_size: -; d_call: TRBD2; cdr3_aa: CASSVSSGGASTDTQYF; cdr3_nt: TGTGCCAGCAGCGTATCTAGCGGGGGGGCTAGCACAGATACGCAGTATTTT
v_call: TRBV11-2; j_call: TRBJ1-5; clone_size: few; d_call: -; cdr3_aa: CASSLEENLPQHF; cdr3_nt: TGTGCCAGCAGCTTAGAGGAGAATCTGCCCCAGCATTTT
v_call: TRBV6-5; j_call: TRBJ1-6; clone_size: -; d_call: TRBD1; cdr3_aa: CASRGQALLTLHF; cdr3_nt: TGTGCCAGCAGGGGACAGGCCCTCCTCACCCTCCACTTT
v_call: TRBV27; j_call: TRBJ2-7; clone_size: once; d_call: -; cdr3_aa: CASSLSGGYEQYF; cdr3_nt: TGTGCCAGCAGTTTATCAGGGGGCTACGAGCAGTACTTC
v_call: TRBV2; j_call: TRBJ1-4; clone_size: -; d_call: TRBD1; cdr3_aa: CASNNRGLLFEKLFF; cdr3_nt: TGTGCCAGCAATAACAGGGGGCTGTTATTTGAAAAACTGTTTTTT
v_call: TRBV6-1; j_call: TRBJ2-7; clone_size: -; d_call: TRBD2; cdr3_aa: CASIPSGPVAGEQYF; cdr3_nt: TGTGCCAGCATCCCCAGCGGGCCGGTAGCGGGAGAGCAGTACTTC
v_call: TRBV18; j_call: TRBJ2-7; clone_size: -; d_call: -; cdr3_aa: CASSGQGPGSEQYF; cdr3_nt: TGTGCCAGCTCGGGTCAGGGGCCCGGCTCCGAGCAGTACTTC
v_call: TRBV6-1; j_call: TRBJ2-1; clone_size: -; d_call: TRBD2; cdr3_aa: CASRELAGGRREQFF; cdr3_nt: TGTGCCAGCAGGGAACTAGCGGGGGGGCGACGTGAGCAGTTCTTC